The clone carrying this T cell receptor beta chain was observed many times. The target antigen is unknown. The authors built TCR beta libraries using iRepertoire HTBI primers and Arm-PCR of CDR3 regions. Each CDR3 protein is one row after TCRdb ran MiXCR on the multiplex PCR reads. Of about 340,000 distinct CDR3 sequences listed, around a fifth are singletons. These data originate in a study of regulatory T cells in long-lasting Graves disease. Regarding the study as a whole: Compared with new cases, persistent Graves' patients showed reduced TCR diversity. TRBV28 was favored in persistent disease, as were TRBJ1-2 and TRBJ2-5.

Time point noted: persistent/refractory GD, antithyroid drugs over 5 years with positive TRAb. TCR sequences were obtained from RNA taken from PBMCs. The CDR3 runs to 15 residues. Germline V gives CDR1 SGHTA, CDR2 FQGNSA. V shed 5 bases, J shed 4 bases, and the junction held 8 bases outside the gene matches. The source was peripheral blood mononuclear cells (PBMCs), collected when the disease was refractory, from a patient treated with antithyroid drugs. The clonotype was recovered from a female donor with Graves disease. The chain couples TRBV7-2 to TRBJ2-7, with TRBD1 matching over 10 bases. CDR3 sequence: CASSPTDRGVYEQYF. The CDR3 region has the DNA TGTGCCAGCAGCCCGACGGACAGGGGGGTGTACGAGCAGTACTTC.